This T cell receptor (beta chain) originates from a study of cytomegalovirus exposure and HLA in healthy donors. The CDR3 runs to 15 residues. Per germline, CDR1 SGHDT and CDR2 YYEEEE. J lost 4 bases, V lost 1 base, and 7 bases had no gene match. Points from the study as a whole: Fewer N-insertions than the approximately 610-donor mean were reportedly shown by an Asian-associated ancestry cluster in a later analysis. The listing of 150 to 200 TCR beta chains classed them as cytomegalovirus-associated. TRBV6-2, TRBV6-3 and other indistinguishable V segments were excluded.

PCR employed 60 Vbeta and 13 Jbeta primers. Libraries were prepared by immunoSEQ multiplex PCR; TCRdb keeps only in-frame clonotypes and omits some of them. This sample has roughly 110,000 clones, with around four fifths found just once. Of note for this clone: Antigen: not known.

The TCR comes from a man between 45 and 60 years old in good health and CMV-seronegative. This sequence joins TRBV5-6 and TRBJ2-7; 8 bases fit TRBD2. The sample consisted of PBMCs. CDR3 sequence (DNA): TGTGCCAGCAGCTTGTTAGTGGGACTAGAATACGAGCAGTACTTC. Its translation: CASSLLVGLEYEQYF.